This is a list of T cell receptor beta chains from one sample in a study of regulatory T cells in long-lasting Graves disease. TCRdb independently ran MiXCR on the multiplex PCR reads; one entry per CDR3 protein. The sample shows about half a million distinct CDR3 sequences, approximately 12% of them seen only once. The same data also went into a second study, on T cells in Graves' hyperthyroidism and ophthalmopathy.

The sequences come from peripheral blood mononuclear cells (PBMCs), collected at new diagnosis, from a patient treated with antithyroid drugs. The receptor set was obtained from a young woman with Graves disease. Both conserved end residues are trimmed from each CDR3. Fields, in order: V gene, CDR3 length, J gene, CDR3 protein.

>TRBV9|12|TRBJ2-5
ASSAGDTTETQY
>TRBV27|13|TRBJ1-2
ASSFDHRANYGYT
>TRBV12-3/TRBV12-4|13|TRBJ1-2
AIPSEGQKPGGYT
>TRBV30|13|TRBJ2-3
AWSNRLAGADTQY
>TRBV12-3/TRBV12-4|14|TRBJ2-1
ASSRFLAGFGNEQF
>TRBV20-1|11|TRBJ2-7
SARAISTYEQY
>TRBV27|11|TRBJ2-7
ASSLFAGEEQY
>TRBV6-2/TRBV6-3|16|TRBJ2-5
ASSYRGVATPGQETQY
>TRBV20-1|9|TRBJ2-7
SAGPRYEQY
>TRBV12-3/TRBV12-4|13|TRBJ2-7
ASSTGTGSSYEQY
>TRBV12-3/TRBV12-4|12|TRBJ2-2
ASSFAVNTGELF
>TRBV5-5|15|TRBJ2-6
ASSLASQTPPANVLT
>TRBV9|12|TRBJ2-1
ASSVGGGYNEQF
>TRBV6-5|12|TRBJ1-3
ASSSDYSGNTIY
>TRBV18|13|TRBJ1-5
ASSSTGYGNQPQH
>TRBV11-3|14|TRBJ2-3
ASSSFFPGGTDTQY